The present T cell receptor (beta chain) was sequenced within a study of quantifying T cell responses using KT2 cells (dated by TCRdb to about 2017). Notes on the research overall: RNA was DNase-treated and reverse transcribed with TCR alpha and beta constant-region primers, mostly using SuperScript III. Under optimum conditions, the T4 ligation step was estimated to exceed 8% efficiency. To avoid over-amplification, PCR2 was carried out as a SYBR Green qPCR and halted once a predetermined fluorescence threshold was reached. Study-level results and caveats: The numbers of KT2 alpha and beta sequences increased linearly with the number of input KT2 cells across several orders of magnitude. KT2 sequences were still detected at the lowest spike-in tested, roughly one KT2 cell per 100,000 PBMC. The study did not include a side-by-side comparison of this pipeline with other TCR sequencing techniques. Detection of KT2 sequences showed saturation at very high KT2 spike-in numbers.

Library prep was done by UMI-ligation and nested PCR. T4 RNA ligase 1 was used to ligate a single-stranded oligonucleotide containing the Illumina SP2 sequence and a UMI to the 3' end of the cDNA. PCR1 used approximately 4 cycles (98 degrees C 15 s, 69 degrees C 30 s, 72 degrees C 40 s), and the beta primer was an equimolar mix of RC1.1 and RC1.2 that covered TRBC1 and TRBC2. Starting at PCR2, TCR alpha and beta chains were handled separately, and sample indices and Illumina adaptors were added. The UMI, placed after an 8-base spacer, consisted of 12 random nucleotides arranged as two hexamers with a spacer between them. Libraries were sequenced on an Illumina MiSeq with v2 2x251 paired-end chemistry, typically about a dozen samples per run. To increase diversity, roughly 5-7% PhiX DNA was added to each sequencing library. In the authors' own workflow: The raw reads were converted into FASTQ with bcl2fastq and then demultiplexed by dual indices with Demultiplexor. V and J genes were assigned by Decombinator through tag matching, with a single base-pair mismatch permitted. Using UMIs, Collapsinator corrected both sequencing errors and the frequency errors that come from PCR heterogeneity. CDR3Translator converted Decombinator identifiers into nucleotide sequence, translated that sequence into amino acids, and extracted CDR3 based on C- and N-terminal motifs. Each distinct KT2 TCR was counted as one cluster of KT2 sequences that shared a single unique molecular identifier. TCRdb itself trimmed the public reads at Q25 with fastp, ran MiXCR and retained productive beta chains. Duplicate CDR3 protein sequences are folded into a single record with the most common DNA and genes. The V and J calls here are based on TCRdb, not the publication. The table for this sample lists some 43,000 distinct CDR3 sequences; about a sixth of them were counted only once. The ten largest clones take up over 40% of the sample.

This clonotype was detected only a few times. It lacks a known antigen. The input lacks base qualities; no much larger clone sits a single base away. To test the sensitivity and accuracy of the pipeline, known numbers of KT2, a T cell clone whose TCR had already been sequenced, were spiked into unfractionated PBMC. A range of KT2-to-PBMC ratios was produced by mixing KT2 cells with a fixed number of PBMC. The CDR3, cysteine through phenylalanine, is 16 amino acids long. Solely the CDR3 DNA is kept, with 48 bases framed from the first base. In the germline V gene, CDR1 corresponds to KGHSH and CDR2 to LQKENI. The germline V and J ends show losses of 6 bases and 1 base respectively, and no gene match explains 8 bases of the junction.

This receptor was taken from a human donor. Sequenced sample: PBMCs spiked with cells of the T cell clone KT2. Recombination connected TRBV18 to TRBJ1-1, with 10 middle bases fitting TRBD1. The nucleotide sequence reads TGTGCCAGCTCCCGCGGGACAGGGGTTCGGAACACTGAAGCTTTCTTT. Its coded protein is CASSRGTGVRNTEAFF.